What follows describes a single T cell receptor beta chain. The antigen is not known. The data were obtained in a study of response to subunit inactivated influenza vaccine. Via MiXCR, TCRdb re-called the RT-PCR reads, giving one row per CDR3 protein. This table has about 190,000 distinct CDR3 sequences, roughly an eighth appearing once. General study points: It was suggested by the authors that few new T cells are recruited by each seasonal influenza vaccination.

The V end was cut by 3 bases, the J end by 7 bases, with 13 bases between. CDR1 is GTSNPN, CDR2 SVGIG, per germline (reference sequence). This CDR3 is 13 amino acids long. V gene TRBV30 combines with J gene TRBJ2-1; D is possibly TRBD2 (5 bases). The source was CD8+ T cells sorted from PBMCs, collected 4 to 6 days after vaccination. The TCR comes from a man aged 50 or older who received an inactivated influenza vaccine. In nucleotides, the CDR3 is TGTGCCTGGAGCCCCGGGGTGTTGAATGAGCAGTTCTTC. It is translated as CAWSPGVLNEQFF.